Listed here is a single TCR beta chain. Its matching antigen is unknown. Across several immunoSEQ plates, the genomic DNA of each subset was split evenly. The data were produced by immunoSEQ multiplex PCR, yet TCRdb's version contains in-frame clones alone and is incomplete. Here the sample spans roughly 1,600,000 clones, roughly 98.5% being singletons. This entry is derived from a study of shared clonotypes between healthy human individuals. The CDR3 contains 15 residues. Study-level findings and limits: All-four-donor shared clonotypes had higher generation probabilities than non-shared clonotypes did.

V is TRBV12-1 and J is TRBJ1-1; the table's D call of TRBD1 was not tested on the DNA. TRBV12-1 has pseudogene status. The specimen was naive CD4+ T cells sorted from blood. Regarding subset: CD45RA+ positively selected. The origin of this receptor is a young man in good health. CDR3 region: CASSRHYPDRDGAFF. The CDR3 DNA is TGTGCCAGCAGCCGCCATTACCCTGACAGGGATGGAGCTTTCTTT.